This T cell receptor beta chain is drawn from a study of cytotoxic CD8 clonotypes in ibrutinib-treated CLL. For the study at large: Specimens for response were gathered following a median roughly eleven months of therapy, spanning 6 to 36.

The CDR3 runs 13 residues. Between the trimmed V and J ends, which lost 6 bases and 8 bases, there was a span of 13 bases. Germline V gene data show CDR1 as MNHEY and CDR2 as SVGAGI. Using immunoSEQ multiplex PCR, the repertoire was profiled, and TCRdb retains in-frame clones only, with some absent. The data contain about 300,000 clones, less than 85% of them singletons. The authors obtained approximately 2.1 micrograms of genomic DNA from cryopreserved PBMCs for TCR beta libraries. This clone was seen a few times. The sequenced sample was PBMCs, obtained at disease progression, from a patient treated with ibrutinib. The receptor was isolated from a human donor with chronic lymphocytic leukemia. The chain uses TRBV6-5 and TRBJ1-4, with D possibly being TRBD1 (6 bases). The CDR3 reads CASRGHLGEKLFF. The CDR3 nucleotides are TGTGCCAGCAGGGGACATCTGGGCGAAAAACTGTTTTTT.